The 4 T cell receptor beta chains given below trace back to one sample, sequenced in a study of graft-versus-host responses after intestinal transplantation. Data came from immunoSEQ multiplex PCR; TCRdb stores just in-frame clones and leaves some out. The data hold 40,000 to 55,000 clones, with around 96% observed a single time. The antigens of these receptors remain unknown. The sample consisted of unstimulated CD8+ T cells sorted from spleen or lymph node cells, taken before transplant. Every receptor here comes from a human donor who was the organ donor for an intestinal transplant.

CDR3 sequence reads: CASSLRVQGFGYGYTF. CDR3 sequence (DNA): TGTGCCAGCAGCTTGAGGGTTCAGGGATTCGGCTATGGCTACACCTTC. V gene TRBV5-4 combines with J gene TRBJ1-2; D perhaps matches TRBD1 (5 bases). The CDR3 is 16 amino acids. V dropped 1 base and J dropped 4 bases, with 17 bases sitting between them. Germline V gives CDR1 SGHNT, CDR2 YYREEE (reference sequence).

The count of this clone is one. This sequence joins TRBV29-1 and TRBJ2-2; D not resolved. Trimming left V 4 bases short and J 3 bases short, with 6 bases between. The CDR3 contains 12 residues. Germline V gene lookup returns CDR1 SQVTM and CDR2 ANQGSEA. Here the CDR3 reads CSVGKDTGELFF. For the CDR3, the DNA is TGCAGCGTTGGAAAGGACACCGGGGAGCTGTTTTTT.

The chain carries TRBV2 and TRBJ2-3; D is undetermined. This CDR3 comprises 14 residues. Germline assignment: CDR1 SNHLY and CDR2 FYNNEI. V gave up 7 bases and J gave up 2 bases, with 13 bases separating them. The CDR3 coding sequence is TGTGCCAGCAAAGCGAGTTACCACACAGATACGCAGTATTTT. It is translated as CASKASYHTDTQYF.

V usage is TRBV11-2 and J usage is TRBJ2-5; the D gene is possibly TRBD1 (6 bases). The tail of the sequence fits TRBJ2-7 better, so the J call may be wrong. There are 14 residues in the CDR3. Germline CDR1 SGHAT, CDR2 FQNNGV. For the CDR3, the DNA is TGTGCCAGCAGCTTAACCGGGACAACACACGAGCAGTACTTC. It yields the protein CASSLTGTTHEQYF.